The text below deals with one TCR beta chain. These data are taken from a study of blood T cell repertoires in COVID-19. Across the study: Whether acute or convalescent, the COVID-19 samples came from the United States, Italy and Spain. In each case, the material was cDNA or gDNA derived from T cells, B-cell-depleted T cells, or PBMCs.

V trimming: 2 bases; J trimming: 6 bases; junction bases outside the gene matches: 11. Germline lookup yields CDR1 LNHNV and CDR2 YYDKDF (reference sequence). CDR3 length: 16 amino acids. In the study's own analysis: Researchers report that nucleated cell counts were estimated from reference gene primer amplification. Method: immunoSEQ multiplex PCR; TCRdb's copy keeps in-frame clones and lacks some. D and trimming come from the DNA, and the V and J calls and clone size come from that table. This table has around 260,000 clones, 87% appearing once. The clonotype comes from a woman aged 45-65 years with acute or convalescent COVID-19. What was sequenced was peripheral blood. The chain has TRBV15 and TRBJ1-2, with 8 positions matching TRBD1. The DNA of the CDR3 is TGTGCCACCAGCAGACCGGACAGGGAAGGTTTCAATGGCTACACCTTC. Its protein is CATSRPDREGFNGYTF.